The present TCR beta chain was sequenced within a study of T cells expressing NK-cell markers. The overall study: Eight donors were sequenced, of whom seven were HCMV-seropositive, while the remaining one was HCMV-seronegative.

Notes on this clonotype: Its specificity is not known.

TCRdb reanalyzed the 5' RACE reads and collapses them to one entry per CDR3 protein, without DNA. This listing includes fewer than 400,000 distinct CDR3 sequences. The CDR3 is made up of 15 amino acids. Per germline, CDR1 MDHEN and CDR2 SYDVKM. Study-level points and caveats: In a handful of donors, dominant clonotypes made up about 25-60.1% of CD3+CD56-NKG2C+ cells.

The chain combines TRBV28 with TRBJ2-1; TCRdb's D gene call, TRBD2, goes unchecked for lack of DNA. Material: blood T cells: a sorted CD56 or NKG2C T cell subset, CD4+ or CD8+ T cells, or bulk PBMC T cells (not recorded which). This receptor was obtained from a woman between 50 and 59 years old in good health. Here the CDR3 reads CASSLPKGLAHEQFF. Full variable domain (outside the CDR3, taken from reference TRBV28 and TRBJ2-1): DVKVTQSSRYLVKRTGEKVFLECVQDMDHENMFWYRQDPGLGLRLIYFSYDVKMKEKGDIPEGYSVSREKKERFSLILESASTNQTSMYLCASSLPKGLAHEQFFGPGTRLTVL.